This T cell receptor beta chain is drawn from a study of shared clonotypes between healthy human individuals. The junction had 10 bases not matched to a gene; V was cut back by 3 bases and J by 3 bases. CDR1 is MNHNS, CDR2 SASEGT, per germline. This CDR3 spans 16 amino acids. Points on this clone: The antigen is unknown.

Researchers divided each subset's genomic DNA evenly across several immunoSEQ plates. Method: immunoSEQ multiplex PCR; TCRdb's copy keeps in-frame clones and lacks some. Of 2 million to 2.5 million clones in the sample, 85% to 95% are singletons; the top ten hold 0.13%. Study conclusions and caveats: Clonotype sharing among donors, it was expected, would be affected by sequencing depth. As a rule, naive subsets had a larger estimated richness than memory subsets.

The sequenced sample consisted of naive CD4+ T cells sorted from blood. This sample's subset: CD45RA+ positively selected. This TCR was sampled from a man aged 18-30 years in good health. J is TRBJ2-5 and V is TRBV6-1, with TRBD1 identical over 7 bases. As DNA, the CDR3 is TGTGCCAGCAGTGAGCCCCTTCGACAGGGAAAAGAGACCCAGTACTTC. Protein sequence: CASSEPLRQGKETQYF.